The sample holds a few counts of the clone carrying this T cell receptor (beta chain). Its antigen remains unknown. The data are from a study of CD8+CD57+ T cells in acquired aplastic anemia. Study context: Recorded DNA amounts for sorted CD4+ and CD8+ cells had an average of around 3.5 ug. Overall study findings and caveats: Patients and controls had in common 25 to 30 CD8+ CDR3 sequences. For CD8+ Simpson's diversity, patients and controls showed no significant difference.

TCR beta VDJ and CDR3 profiles were obtained from a genomic DNA template. Each CDR3 protein gets one entry after TCRdb re-called the reads with MiXCR. The sample consists of 250,000 to 300,000 distinct CDR3 sequences, 45% to 70% of them appearing once. V trimming: 2 bases; J trimming: 1 base; junction bases outside the gene matches: 11. The CDR3 spans 18 residues. Germline V gene sequence: CDR1 MGHDK, CDR2 SYGVNS. Sequencing used sorted CD4+, CD8+, or CD8+CD57+ T cells (not recorded which) from PBMCs. The receptor's source is a human donor with severe aplastic anemia or a healthy control (not recorded which). The rearrangement uses TRBV25-1 and TRBJ2-5; 9 nucleotides align to TRBD1. The CDR3 is CASSELLLSTGGQETQYF. The CDR3, as DNA: TGTGCCAGCAGTGAACTCCTCCTTTCGACAGGGGGCCAAGAGACCCAGTACTTC.